The sequence of this TCR beta chain was determined in a study of blood T cells in healthy people across ages. This clonotype has more than one count but fewer than ten. A J-beta primer mix and a sample-barcoded 5' primer were used in a second PCR of roughly 6 to 11 cycles. TCRdb reprocessed the 5' RACE reads with MiXCR, giving one entry per CDR3 protein. The sample carries approximately 940,000 distinct CDR3 sequences, roughly 48% recorded once. The germline V gene has CDR1 SGHAT and CDR2 FQDESV (reference sequence). Unmatched junction bases numbered 10, after V lost 5 bases and J lost 15 bases. This CDR3 region has 13 residues.

The sequence was obtained from a young man in good health. J is TRBJ2-1 and V is TRBV11-1; 10 nucleotides line up with TRBD1. The specimen sequenced was blood. The CDR3 spells CASSPGQGGSGFF. CDR3 in DNA: TGTGCCAGCAGCCCTGGACAGGGGGGTTCCGGGTTCTTC.